This T cell receptor (beta chain) was sequenced in a study of beta chain features in type 1 diabetes listed by TCRdb under 2018. Context from the whole study: Mean age, gender distribution, total cell number and subset yield did not differ between patients and healthy donors. A total of some 110 million sorted cells were examined across all samples, and a strong correlation was observed between cell number per subset and RNA yield. In the study, recently diagnosed type 1 diabetes patients and matched healthy donors were compared on the TCRB repertoires of their sorted circulating CD4+ T cell subsets. Regulatory and stem cell-like memory subsets were obtained from only 8 patients and about 8 healthy donors, while naive and central memory subsets were obtained from all 28 donors.

Findings and caveats that apply to the study as a whole: Naive, central memory and regulatory TCRB repertoires appeared to be more similar among patients than among healthy donors. Patients with type 1 diabetes made fewer insertions and deleted more nucleotides at VDJ recombination sites, implying thymic rearrangement abnormalities. Sequencing cDNA rather than genomic DNA could over-represent highly expressing activated cells, although activation and CD3 levels did not differ between groups. Only small numbers of individuals were included in the HLA sub-analyses, which left unresolved whether HLA type had any influence on TCRB rearrangement. A moderate but significant shortening of TCRB CDR3 length was observed in type 1 diabetes patients in all four CD4+ subsets. Shorter templates might be favored by PCR, yet because patient and control samples were amplified and corrected together, any such skew would affect both groups equally.

The CDR3 holds 14 amino acids from the cysteine to the phenylalanine. Solely the CDR3 DNA is kept, with 42 bases framed from the first base. V loses 5 bases at its end and J loses 2 bases; junction bases beyond the gene matches: 3. The germline V gene supplies CDR1 KGHSH and CDR2 LQKENI. Each donor gave one peripheral blood draw, roughly 120 mL on average, collected into heparinised tubes. A BD FACSAria II and a panel including CD45RO, CCR7, CD25, CD127, CD95 and CD27 were used to sort naive, central memory, regulatory and stem cell-like memory CD4+ T cells. Purity was above 98% for every sorted population. PBMCs were separated immediately by Lymphoprep density gradient centrifugation and were stained directly, without being cultured. So that batch effects would be minimized, each experiment stained and sorted samples in pairs, pairing one healthy donor with one patient. As to this clone: Its antigen remains unidentified. One base away there is no much larger clone; base qualities are not given. Other DNA sequences of this sample code for an identical CDR3.

The entire amount of isolated RNA was reverse transcribed using the High Capacity cDNA Reverse Transcription Kit, so the sequenced TCRB transcripts were expressed ones. Deep immunoSEQ sequencing was applied to naive, central memory and regulatory T cell samples, giving an average of about 3.6 million total reads per sample. Sorted cells were lysed in RLT buffer and RNA was extracted with DNase-treated RNeasy Micro or Mini kits, depending on cell number. To prevent cross-contamination, every cell subset was processed on its own, while patient and healthy donor samples were processed together. Using the immunoSEQ multiplex PCR, TCRB sequences were amplified from cDNA into 87-bp fragments spanning the CDR3 region. Amplicons were sequenced on the Illumina HiSeq platform. Turning to the authors' computational methods: PCR bias was corrected computationally using synthetic template baselines, and reads within Hamming distance 2 were collapsed, with unmergeable singletons discarded. Reads were aligned to IMGT to assign V, D and J genes, CDR3 length, and insertions or deletions at six rearrangement sites. Clonotype counts were normalized to sorted cell number within each subset before computing true diversity and Gini coefficients with the tcR R package. Repertoire sharing was quantified using the overlap coefficient calculated on TCRB nucleotide sequences. Held by TCRdb, this immuneACCESS table contains in-frame sequences only and omits some clones. Under half of the omission traces to an unresolved V gene where checked; the cause of the rest is unknown. Clone size and the V and J calls come from that table; the DNA yielded D and trimming. In this sample the table shows 310,000 or so clones, 7% to 10% of which occur a single time. The top ten hold about 1% of the sample.

The TCR originated in a young man with type 1 diabetes. The chain is assembled from TRBV18 and TRBJ2-7, and TRBD2 matches 10 of the central bases. The sequencing input was central memory CD4+ T cells from blood. The DNA reads as follows: TGTGCCAGCTCATCGAGCGGGGGGGCCTACGAGCAGTACTTC. Translated, this gives CASSSSGGAYEQYF.